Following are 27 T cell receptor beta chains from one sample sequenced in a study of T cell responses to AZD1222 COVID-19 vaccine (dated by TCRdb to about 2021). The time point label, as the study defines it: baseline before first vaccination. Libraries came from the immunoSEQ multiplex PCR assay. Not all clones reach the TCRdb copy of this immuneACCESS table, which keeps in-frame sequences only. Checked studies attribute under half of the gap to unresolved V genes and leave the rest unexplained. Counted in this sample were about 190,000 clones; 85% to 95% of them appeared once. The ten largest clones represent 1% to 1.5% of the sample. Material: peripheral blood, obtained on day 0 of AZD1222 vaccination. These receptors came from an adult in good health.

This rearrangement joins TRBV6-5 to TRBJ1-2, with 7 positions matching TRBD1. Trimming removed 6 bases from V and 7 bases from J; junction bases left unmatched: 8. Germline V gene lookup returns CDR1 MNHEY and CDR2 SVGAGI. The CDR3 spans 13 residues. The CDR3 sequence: CASRPTGLIGYTF. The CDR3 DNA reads TGTGCCAGCAGACCGACAGGGCTTATTGGCTACACCTTC.

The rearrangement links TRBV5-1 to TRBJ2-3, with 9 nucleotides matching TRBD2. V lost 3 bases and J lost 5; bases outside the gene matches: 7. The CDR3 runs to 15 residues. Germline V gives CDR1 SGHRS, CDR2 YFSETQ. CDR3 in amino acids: CASSSTSGSRDTQYF. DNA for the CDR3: TGCGCCAGCAGCTCGACTAGCGGAAGTCGAGATACGCAGTATTTT.

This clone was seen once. The CDR3 is CASSRGFGRGNYGYTF. In DNA form, the CDR3 reads TGTGCCAGCAGTCGAGGATTTGGGCGGGGAAACTATGGCTACACCTTC. The chain recombines TRBV5-5 with TRBJ1-2; D gene unclear. V lost 5 bases, J lost 2 bases, and 19 bases lay in between. CDR3 length: 16 amino acids. Germline V gene data show CDR1 as SGHKS and CDR2 as YYEKEE (reference sequence).

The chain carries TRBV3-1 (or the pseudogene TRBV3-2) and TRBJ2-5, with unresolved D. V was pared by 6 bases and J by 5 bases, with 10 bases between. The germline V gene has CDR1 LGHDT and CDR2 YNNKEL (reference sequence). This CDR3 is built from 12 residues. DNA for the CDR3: TGTGCCAGCAGTCTCATGGGGGAGACCCAGTACTTC. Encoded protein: CASSLMGETQYF.

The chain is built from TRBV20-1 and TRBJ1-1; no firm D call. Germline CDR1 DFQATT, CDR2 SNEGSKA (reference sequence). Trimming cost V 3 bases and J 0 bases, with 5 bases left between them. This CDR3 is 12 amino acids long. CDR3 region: CSASPLNTEAFF. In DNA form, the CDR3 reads TGCAGTGCTAGTCCCCTGAACACTGAAGCTTTCTTT.

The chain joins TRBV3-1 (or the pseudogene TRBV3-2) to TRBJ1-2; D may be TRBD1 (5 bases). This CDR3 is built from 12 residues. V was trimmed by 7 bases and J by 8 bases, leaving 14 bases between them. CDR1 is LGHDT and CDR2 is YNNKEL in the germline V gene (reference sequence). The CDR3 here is CASTHGAKGYTF. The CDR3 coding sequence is TGTGCCAGCACCCACGGGGCTAAGGGCTACACCTTC.

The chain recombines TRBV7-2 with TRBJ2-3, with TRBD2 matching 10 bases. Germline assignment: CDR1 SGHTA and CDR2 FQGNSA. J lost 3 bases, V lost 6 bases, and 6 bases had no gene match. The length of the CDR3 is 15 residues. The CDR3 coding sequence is TGTGCCAGCAGACATAGCGGGGGGACTACAGATACGCAGTATTTT. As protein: CASRHSGGTTDTQYF.

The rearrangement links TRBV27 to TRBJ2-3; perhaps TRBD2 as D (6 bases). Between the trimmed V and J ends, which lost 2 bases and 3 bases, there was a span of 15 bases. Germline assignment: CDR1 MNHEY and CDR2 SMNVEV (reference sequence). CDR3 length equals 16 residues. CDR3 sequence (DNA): TGTGCCAGCAGTTTAAATCCCGGGGGTGGTACAGATACGCAGTATTTT. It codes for CASSLNPGGGTDTQYF.

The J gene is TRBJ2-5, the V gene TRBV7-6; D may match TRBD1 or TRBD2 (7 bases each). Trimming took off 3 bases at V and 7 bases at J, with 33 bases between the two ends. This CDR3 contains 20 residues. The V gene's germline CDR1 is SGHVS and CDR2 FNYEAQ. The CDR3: CASSFDPPQSAGQPARTQYF. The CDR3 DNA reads TGTGCCAGCAGCTTCGACCCGCCCCAATCAGCGGGACAGCCGGCGCGGACCCAGTACTTC. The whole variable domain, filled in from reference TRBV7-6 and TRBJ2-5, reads GAGVSQSPRYKVTKRGQDVALRCDPISGHVSLYWYRQALGQGPEFLTYFNYEAQQDKSGLPNDRFSAERPEGSISTLTIQRTEQRDSAMYRCASSFDPPQSAGQPARTQYFGPGTRLLVL.

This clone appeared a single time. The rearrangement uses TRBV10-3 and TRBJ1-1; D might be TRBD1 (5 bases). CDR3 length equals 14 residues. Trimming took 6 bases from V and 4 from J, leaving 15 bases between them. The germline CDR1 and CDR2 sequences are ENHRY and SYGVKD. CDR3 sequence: CAISQLGGGTEAFF. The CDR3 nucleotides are TGTGCCATCAGCCAGCTTGGGGGGGGCACTGAAGCTTTCTTT.

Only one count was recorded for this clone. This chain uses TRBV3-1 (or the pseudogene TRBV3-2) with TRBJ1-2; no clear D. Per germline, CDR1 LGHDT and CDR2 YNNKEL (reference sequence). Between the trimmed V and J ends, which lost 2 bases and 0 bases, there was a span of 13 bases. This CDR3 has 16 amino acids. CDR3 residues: CASSQQDRLPNYGYTF. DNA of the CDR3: TGTGCCAGCAGCCAACAGGACCGTCTGCCTAACTATGGCTACACCTTC.

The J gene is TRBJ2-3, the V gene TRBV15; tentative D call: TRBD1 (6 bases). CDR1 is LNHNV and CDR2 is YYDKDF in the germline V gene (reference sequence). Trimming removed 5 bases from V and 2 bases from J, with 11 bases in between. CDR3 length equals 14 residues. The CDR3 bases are TGTGCCACCAGCGACAGGAGCTACACAGATACGCAGTATTTT. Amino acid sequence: CATSDRSYTDTQYF.

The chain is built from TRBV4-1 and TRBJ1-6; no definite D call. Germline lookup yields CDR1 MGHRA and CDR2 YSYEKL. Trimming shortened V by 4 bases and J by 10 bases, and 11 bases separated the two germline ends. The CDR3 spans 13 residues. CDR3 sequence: CASSPKPDSPLHF. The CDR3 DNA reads TGCGCCAGCAGCCCCAAACCGGACTCACCCCTCCACTTT.

This CDR3 reads CASSLGQGNTGELFF. The CDR3 bases are TGTGCCAGCAGCTTGGGGCAGGGGAACACCGGGGAGCTGTTTTTT. The chain has TRBV7-3 and TRBJ2-2; possible D gene TRBD1, 5 bases. This CDR3 comprises 15 residues. Per the germline V gene, CDR1 is SGHTA and CDR2 is FQGTGA. Between the trimmed V and J ends, which lost 3 bases and 1 base, there was a span of 9 bases. Complete variable domain (other parts from reference TRBV7-3 and TRBJ2-2): GAGVSQTPSNKVTEKGKYVELRCDPISGHTALYWYRQSLGQGPEFLIYFQGTGAADDSGLPNDRFFAVRPEGSVSTLKIQRTERGDSAVYLCASSLGQGNTGELFFGEGSRLTVL.

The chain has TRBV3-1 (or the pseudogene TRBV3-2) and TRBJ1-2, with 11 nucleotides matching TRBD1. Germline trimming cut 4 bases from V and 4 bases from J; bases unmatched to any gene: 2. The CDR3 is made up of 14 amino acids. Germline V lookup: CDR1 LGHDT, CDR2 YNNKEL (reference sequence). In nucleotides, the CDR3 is TGTGCCAGCAGCCTCGGACAGGGGGCCTATGGCTACACCTTC. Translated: CASSLGQGAYGYTF.

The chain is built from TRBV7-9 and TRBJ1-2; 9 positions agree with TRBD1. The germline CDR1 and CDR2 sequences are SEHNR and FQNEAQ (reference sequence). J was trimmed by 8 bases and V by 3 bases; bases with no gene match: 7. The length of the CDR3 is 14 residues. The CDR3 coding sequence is TGTGCCAGCAGCTTTGCGGGACAGGGAGGAGGCTACACCTTC. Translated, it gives CASSFAGQGGGYTF.

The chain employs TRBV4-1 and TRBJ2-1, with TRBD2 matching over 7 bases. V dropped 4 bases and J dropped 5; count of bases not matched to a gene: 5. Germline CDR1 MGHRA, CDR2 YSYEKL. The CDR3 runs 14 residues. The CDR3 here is CASSLRGRDNEQFF. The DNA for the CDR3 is TGCGCCAGCAGCCTGCGGGGGAGAGACAATGAGCAGTTCTTC.

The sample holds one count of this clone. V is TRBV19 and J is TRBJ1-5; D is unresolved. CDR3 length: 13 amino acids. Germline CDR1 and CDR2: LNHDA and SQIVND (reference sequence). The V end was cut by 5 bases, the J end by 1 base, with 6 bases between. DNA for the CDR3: TGTGCCAGTAGTCGGCAGAGCAATCAGCCCCAGCATTTT. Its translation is CASSRQSNQPQHF.

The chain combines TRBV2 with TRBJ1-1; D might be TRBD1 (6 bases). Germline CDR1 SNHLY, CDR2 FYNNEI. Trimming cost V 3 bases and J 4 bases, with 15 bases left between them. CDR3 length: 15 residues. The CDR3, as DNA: TGTGCCAGCAGTGAGTTCAGGGGCGAAAGCACTGAAGCTTTCTTT. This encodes CASSEFRGESTEAFF.

CDR3: CASSGARETQYF. The CDR3 DNA sequence: TGTGCCAGCAGCGGGGCCCGAGAGACCCAGTACTTC. The chain links TRBV7-2 to TRBJ2-5; a possible D gene is TRBD1 (5 bases). The length of the CDR3 is 12 residues. Per the germline V gene, CDR1 is SGHTA and CDR2 is FQGNSA. V lost 5 bases and J 4 bases, leaving 8 bases between the germline ends.

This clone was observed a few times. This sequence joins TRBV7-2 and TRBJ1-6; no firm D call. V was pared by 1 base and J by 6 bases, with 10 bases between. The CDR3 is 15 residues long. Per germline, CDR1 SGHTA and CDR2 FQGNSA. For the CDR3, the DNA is TGTGCCAGCAGCTTAGGTTCCGGGTCTAATTCACCCCTCCACTTT. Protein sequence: CASSLGSGSNSPLHF.

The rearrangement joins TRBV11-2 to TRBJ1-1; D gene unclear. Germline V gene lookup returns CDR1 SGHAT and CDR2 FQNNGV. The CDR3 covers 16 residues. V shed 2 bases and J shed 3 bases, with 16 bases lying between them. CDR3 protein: CASSLWGTGVDTEAFF. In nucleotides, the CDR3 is TGTGCCAGCAGCTTATGGGGTACCGGGGTGGACACTGAAGCTTTCTTT.

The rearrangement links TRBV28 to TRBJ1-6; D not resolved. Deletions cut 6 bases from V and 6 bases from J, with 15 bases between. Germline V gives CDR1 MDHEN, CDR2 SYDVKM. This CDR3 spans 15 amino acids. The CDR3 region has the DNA TGTGCCAGCAGCCTCGCCCTTTTGATTAATTCACCCCTCCACTTT. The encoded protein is CASSLALLINSPLHF.

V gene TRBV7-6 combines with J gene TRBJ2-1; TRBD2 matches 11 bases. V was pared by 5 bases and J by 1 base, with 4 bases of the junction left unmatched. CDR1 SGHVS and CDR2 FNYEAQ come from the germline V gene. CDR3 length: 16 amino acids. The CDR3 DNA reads TGTGCCAGCAGCCCTAGCGGGGGGACTTCCTACAATGAGCAGTTCTTC. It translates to CASSPSGGTSYNEQFF. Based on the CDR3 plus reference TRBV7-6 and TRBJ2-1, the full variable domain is GAGVSQSPRYKVTKRGQDVALRCDPISGHVSLYWYRQALGQGPEFLTYFNYEAQQDKSGLPNDRFSAERPEGSISTLTIQRTEQRDSAMYRCASSPSGGTSYNEQFFGPGTRLTVL.

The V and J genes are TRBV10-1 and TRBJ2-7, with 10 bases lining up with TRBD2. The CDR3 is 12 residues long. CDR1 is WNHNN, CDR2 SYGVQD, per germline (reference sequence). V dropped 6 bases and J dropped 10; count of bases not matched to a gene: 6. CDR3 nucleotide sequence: TGCGCCAGCAGGGCACTAGCGGGAAAACAGTACTTC. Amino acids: CASRALAGKQYF.

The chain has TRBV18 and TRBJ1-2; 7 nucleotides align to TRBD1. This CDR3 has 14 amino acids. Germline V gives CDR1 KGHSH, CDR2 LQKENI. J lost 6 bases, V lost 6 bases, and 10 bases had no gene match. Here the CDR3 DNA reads TGTGCCAGCTCCTCCTTGACAGGGCGGGATGGCTACACCTTC. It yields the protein CASSSLTGRDGYTF.

The CDR3 DNA follows: TGCGCCAGCAGCCAAGATAGGAACAGGGGGCGAACAGATACGCAGTATTTT. Its protein product is CASSQDRNRGRTDTQYF. The gene calls are TRBV4-3 and TRBJ2-3; 9 positions match TRBD1. J gave up 3 bases and V 0 bases, and 7 bases lay outside the gene matches. Germline CDR1 is LGHNA and CDR2 is YSLEER. The CDR3 contains 17 residues.